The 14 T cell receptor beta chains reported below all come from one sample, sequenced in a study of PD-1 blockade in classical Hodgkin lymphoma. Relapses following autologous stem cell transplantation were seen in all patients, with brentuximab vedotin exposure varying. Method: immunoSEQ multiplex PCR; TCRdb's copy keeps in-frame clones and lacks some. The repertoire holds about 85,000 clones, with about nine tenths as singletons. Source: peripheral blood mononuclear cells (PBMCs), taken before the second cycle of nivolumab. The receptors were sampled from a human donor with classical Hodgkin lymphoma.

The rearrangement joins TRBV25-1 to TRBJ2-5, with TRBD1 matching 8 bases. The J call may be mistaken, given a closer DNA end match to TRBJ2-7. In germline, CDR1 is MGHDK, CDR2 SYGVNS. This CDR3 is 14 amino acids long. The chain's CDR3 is CASSARQGSREQYF. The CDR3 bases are TGTGCCAGCAGTGCGAGACAGGGGTCCCGCGAGCAGTACTTC.

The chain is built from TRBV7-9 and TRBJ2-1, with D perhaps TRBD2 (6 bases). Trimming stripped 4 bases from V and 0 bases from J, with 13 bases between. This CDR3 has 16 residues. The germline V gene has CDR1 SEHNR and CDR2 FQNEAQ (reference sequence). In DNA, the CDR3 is TGTGCCAGCAGCTCTGGCGGGATTAGCTCCTACAATGAGCAGTTCTTC. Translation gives CASSSGGISSYNEQFF.

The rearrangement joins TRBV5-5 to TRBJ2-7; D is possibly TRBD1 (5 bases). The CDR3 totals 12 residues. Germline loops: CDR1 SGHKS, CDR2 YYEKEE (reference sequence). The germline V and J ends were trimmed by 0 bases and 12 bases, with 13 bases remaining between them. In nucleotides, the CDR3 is TGTGCCAGCAGCTTGGCGTTGGACATCGTGTACTTC. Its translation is CASSLALDIVYF.

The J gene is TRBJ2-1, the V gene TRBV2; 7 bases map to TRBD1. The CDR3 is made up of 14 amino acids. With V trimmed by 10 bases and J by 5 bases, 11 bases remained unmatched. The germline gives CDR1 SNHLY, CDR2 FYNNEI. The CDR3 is CATSRQGRNNEQFF. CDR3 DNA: TGTGCCACAAGCAGACAGGGAAGAAACAATGAGCAGTTCTTC.

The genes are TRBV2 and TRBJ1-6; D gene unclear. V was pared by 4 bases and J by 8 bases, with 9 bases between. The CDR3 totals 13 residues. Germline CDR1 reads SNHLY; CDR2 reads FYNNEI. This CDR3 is CASSGVEDSPLHF. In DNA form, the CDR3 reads TGTGCCAGCAGTGGGGTTGAGGATTCACCCCTCCACTTT.

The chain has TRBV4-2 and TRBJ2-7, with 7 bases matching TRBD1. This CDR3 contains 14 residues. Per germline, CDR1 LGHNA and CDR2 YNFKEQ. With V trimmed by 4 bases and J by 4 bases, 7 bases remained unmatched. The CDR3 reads CASSPQGGPYEQYF. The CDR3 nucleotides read TGTGCCAGCAGCCCCCAAGGGGGCCCTTACGAGCAGTACTTC.

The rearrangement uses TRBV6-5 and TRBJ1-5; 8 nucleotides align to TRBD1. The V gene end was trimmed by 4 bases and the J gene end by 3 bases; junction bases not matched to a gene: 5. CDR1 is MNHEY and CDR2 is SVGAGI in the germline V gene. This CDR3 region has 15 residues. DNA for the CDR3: TGTGCCAGCAGTTCCCGTCAGGGGGCCAATCAGCCCCAGCATTTT. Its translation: CASSSRQGANQPQHF.

The CDR3 loop is CASSYKGAGSYNEQFF. The CDR3 nucleotides read TGTGCCAGCAGTTACAAGGGGGCAGGGTCGTACAATGAGCAGTTCTTC. The V gene is TRBV6-5, the J gene TRBJ2-1, with TRBD1 identical over 7 bases. The length of the CDR3 is 16 residues. V gave up 2 bases and J gave up 4 bases; unmatched junction bases: 8. From germline, CDR1 is MNHEY and CDR2 SVGAGI.

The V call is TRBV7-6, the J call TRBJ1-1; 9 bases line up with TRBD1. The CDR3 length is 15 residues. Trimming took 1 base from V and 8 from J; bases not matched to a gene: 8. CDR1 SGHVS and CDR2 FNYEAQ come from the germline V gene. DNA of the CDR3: TGTGCCAGCAGCTTAGGGTCCACAGGGGGCCGAGAAGCTTTCTTT. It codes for CASSLGSTGGREAFF.

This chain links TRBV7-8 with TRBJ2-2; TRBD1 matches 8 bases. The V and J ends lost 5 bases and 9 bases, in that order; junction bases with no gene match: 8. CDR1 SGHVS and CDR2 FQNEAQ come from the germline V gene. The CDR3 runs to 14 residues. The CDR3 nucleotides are TGTGCCAGCAGCCCCCGACAGGGGCACCGGGAGCTGTTTTTT. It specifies CASSPRQGHRELFF.

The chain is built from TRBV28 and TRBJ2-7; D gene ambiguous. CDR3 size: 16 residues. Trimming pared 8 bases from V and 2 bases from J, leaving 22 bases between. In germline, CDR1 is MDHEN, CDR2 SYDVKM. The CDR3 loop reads CASPPSGLSVTYEQYF. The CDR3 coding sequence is TGTGCCAGCCCCCCCTCGGGCTTGTCGGTCACCTACGAGCAGTACTTC.

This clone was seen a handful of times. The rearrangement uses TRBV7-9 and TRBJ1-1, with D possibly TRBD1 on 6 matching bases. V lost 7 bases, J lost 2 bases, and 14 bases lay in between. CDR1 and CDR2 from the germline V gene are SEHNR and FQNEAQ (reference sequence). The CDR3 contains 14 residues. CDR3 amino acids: CASTPGTLNTEAFF. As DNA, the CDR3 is TGTGCCAGCACTCCCGGGACACTTAACACTGAAGCTTTCTTT. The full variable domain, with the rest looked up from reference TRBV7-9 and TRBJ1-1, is DTGVSQNPRHKITKRGQNVTFRCDPISEHNRLYWYRQTLGQGPEFLTYFQNEAQLEKSRLLSDRFSAERPKGSFSTLEIQRTEQGDSAMYLCASTPGTLNTEAFFGQGTRLTVV.

The CDR3 DNA follows: TGTGCCAGCAGCCCGGGGGCCATGAACACTGAAGCTTTCTTT. Its translation is CASSPGAMNTEAFF. The chain uses TRBV27 and TRBJ1-1, with D perhaps TRBD1 (6 bases). The CDR3 sequence is 14 residues long. V was cut by 6 bases and J by 0 bases, with 11 bases left in between. Germline V gives CDR1 MNHEY, CDR2 SMNVEV (reference sequence).

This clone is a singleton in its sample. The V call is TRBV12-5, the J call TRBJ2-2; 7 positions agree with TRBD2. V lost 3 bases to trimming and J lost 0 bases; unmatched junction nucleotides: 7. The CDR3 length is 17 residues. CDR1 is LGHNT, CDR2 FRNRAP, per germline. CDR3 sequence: CASGLPPGLPNTGELFF. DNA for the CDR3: TGTGCTAGTGGTTTACCTCCGGGACTACCGAACACCGGGGAGCTGTTTTTT. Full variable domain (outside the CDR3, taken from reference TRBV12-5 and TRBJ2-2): DARVTQTPRHKVTEMGQEVTMRCQPILGHNTVFWYRQTMMQGLELLAYFRNRAPLDDSGMPKDRFSAEMPDATLATLKIQPSEPRDSAVYFCASGLPPGLPNTGELFFGEGSRLTVL.